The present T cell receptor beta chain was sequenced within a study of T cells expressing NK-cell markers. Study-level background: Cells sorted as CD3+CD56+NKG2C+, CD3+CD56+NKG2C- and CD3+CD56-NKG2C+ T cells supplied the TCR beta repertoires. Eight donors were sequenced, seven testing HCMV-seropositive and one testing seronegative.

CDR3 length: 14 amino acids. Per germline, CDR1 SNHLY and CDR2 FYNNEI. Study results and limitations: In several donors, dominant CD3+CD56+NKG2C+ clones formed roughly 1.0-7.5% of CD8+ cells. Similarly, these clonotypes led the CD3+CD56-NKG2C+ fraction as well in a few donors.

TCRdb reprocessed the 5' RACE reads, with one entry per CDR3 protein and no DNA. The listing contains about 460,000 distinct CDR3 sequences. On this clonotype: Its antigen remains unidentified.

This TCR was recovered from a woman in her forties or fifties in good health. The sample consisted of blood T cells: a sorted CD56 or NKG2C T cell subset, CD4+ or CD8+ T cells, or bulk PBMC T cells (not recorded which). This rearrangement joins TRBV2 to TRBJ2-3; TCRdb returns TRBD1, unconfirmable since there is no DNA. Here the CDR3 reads CASQDAGAVGTQYF.